Presented here are 21 T cell receptor beta chains from one specimen sequenced in a study of T-cell memory formation after mild COVID-19. TCRdb called the 5' RACE reads again in MiXCR, with one record for every CDR3 protein. The repertoire holds about 250,000 distinct CDR3 sequences, more than 15% seen once, with approximately 22% in the top ten. The sequenced sample consisted of PBMCs or a T cell subset sorted from them (not recorded which). Receptors were obtained from a man aged 18-30 years who had mild COVID-19 (a few samples of this study predate the infection). Cell type and time point are not known.

This clonotype appeared a few times. The chain combines TRBV11-3 with TRBJ2-1; D gene uncertain. The CDR3 consists of 15 residues. V was pared by 4 bases and J by 4 bases, with 14 bases between. The germline gives CDR1 SGHNT, CDR2 YENEEA. DNA for the CDR3: TGTGCCAGCAGCTCCTCGCCTTTTAATTACAATGAGCAGTTCTTC. It encodes CASSSSPFNYNEQFF.

The chain couples TRBV12-3 or TRBV12-4 to TRBJ1-6, with TRBD1 identical over 7 bases. J was trimmed by 9 bases and V by 8 bases; bases with no gene match: 13. This CDR3 has 15 amino acids. The CDR3 protein is CASGGRDSGLSPLHF. The CDR3 coding sequence is TGTGCCAGCGGTGGCCGGGACAGCGGACTTTCACCCCTCCACTTT.

The rearrangement joins TRBV6-5 to TRBJ1-1; weak D call: TRBD1 (5 bases). The V and J ends lost 2 bases and 3 bases respectively, with 10 bases between them. CDR1 is MNHEY and CDR2 is SVGAGI in the germline V gene. The CDR3 has 14 residues. For the CDR3, the DNA is TGTGCCAGCAGTTACGGTGGGGCGGACACTGAAGCTTTCTTT. It translates to CASSYGGADTEAFF.

This clonotype has more than one count but fewer than ten. The chain is built from TRBV15 and TRBJ2-7; weak D call: TRBD1 (8 bases). The CDR3 is made up of 16 amino acids. V lost 4 bases and J lost 0, with 16 bases in between. The germline gives CDR1 LNHNV, CDR2 YYDKDF (reference sequence). As DNA, the CDR3 is TGTGCCACCAGCAAAGGACAGGGACTAAGCTCCTACGAGCAGTACGTC. This encodes CATSKGQGLSSYEQYV.

The gene calls are TRBV7-2 and TRBJ1-5; 11 positions agree with TRBD1. The junction had 3 bases not matched to a gene; V was cut back by 1 base and J by 7 bases. The CDR3 contains 15 residues. Germline V CDR1 and CDR2: SGHTA, FQGNSA. The CDR3 sequence is CASSLVWDRGQPQHF. The DNA of the CDR3 is TGTGCCAGCAGCTTAGTGTGGGACAGGGGGCAGCCCCAGCATTTT.

This clonotype has just a few counts. This chain uses TRBV6-5 with TRBJ2-4, with a tentative D call TRBD1 (5 bases). CDR3 length: 20 amino acids. Germline V gives CDR1 MNHEY, CDR2 SVGAGI. Deletions cut 0 bases from V and 0 bases from J, with 21 bases between. CDR3 sequence (DNA): TGTGCCAGCAGTTACTCGTTCCCGGACAATCCCCTCCTAGCCAAAAACATTCAGTACTTC. It specifies CASSYSFPDNPLLAKNIQYF.

This clonotype was seen more than once but under ten times. The chain links TRBV6-5 to TRBJ2-5; 7 bases align to TRBD2. Germline V gene sequence: CDR1 MNHEY, CDR2 SVGAGI. J lost 0 bases, V lost 5 bases, and 3 bases had no gene match. The CDR3 has 14 residues. The CDR3 sequence is CASSILADQETQYF. Here the CDR3 DNA reads TGTGCCAGCAGTATTCTAGCGGACCAAGAGACCCAGTACTTC.

J is TRBJ1-6 and V is TRBV2; no clear D. Germline V gene data show CDR1 as SNHLY and CDR2 as FYNNEI. Trimming took 5 bases from V and 7 from J, leaving 12 bases between them. The CDR3 is 14 amino acids. For the CDR3, the DNA is TGTGCCAGCAGTCGCTCGGAAAGCAATTCACCCCTCCACTTT. Translating it yields CASSRSESNSPLHF.

A few counts support this clonotype. V usage is TRBV12-3 or TRBV12-4 and J usage is TRBJ2-7; TRBD1 might be the D (6 bases). V gave up 7 bases and J gave up 3 bases, with 19 bases separating them. CDR3 length: 15 residues. CDR3 sequence: CASTAREGEYYEQYF. As DNA, the CDR3 is TGTGCCAGCACCGCTCGAGAGGGGGAGTACTACGAGCAGTACTTC.

This clonotype showed up just a few times. The DNA of the CDR3 is TGTGCCAGCAGCTCCGGGACCCTCCCCGGGGAGCTGTTTTTT. Its protein is CASSSGTLPGELFF. This chain connects TRBV6-2 or TRBV6-3 to TRBJ2-2; D could derive from TRBD1 or TRBD2 (5 bases each). Trimming stripped 6 bases from V and 6 bases from J, with 14 bases between. The germline gives CDR1 MNHEY, CDR2 SVGEGT. This CDR3 region has 14 residues.

There are a few counts of this clonotype. The rearrangement uses TRBV5-5 and TRBJ2-5; the D is unclear. Germline V gene data show CDR1 as SGHKS and CDR2 as YYEKEE (reference sequence). Between the trimmed V and J ends, which lost 4 bases and 3 bases, there was a span of 13 bases. The CDR3 is 14 amino acids. CDR3 loop: CASSHWTDEETQYF. Written as DNA, the CDR3 is TGTGCCAGCAGCCATTGGACGGATGAAGAGACCCAGTACTTC.

This clonotype was seen a few times. The J gene is TRBJ1-1, the V gene TRBV7-2; D not resolved. CDR3 length: 14 residues. The V end was cut by 2 bases, the J end by 4 bases, with 11 bases between. CDR1 is SGHTA and CDR2 is FQGNSA in the germline V gene. In DNA form, the CDR3 reads TGTGCCAGCAGCTTACAACAGTGGAGCACTGAAGCTTTCTTT. The encoded protein is CASSLQQWSTEAFF.

J is TRBJ2-2 and V is TRBV24-1, with D possibly being TRBD1 or TRBD2 (5 bases each). Germline V lookup: CDR1 KGHDR, CDR2 SFDVKD. The V gene lost 4 bases and the J gene lost 3 bases, with 11 bases spanning the gap. This CDR3 is 15 amino acids long. The CDR3 sequence: CATSDEGHDTGELFF. In DNA, the CDR3 is TGTGCCACCAGTGACGAGGGGCACGACACCGGGGAGCTGTTTTTT.

V gene TRBV12-3 or TRBV12-4 combines with J gene TRBJ1-5; no clear D gene. The CDR3 has 14 residues. Trimming took off 0 bases at V and 4 bases at J, with 7 bases between the two ends. As DNA, the CDR3 is TGTGCCAGCAGTTTAGCGCGTGGGAATCAGCCCCAGCATTTT. This gives the protein CASSLARGNQPQHF.

This clonotype was recorded a few times. The chain links TRBV12-3 or TRBV12-4 to TRBJ2-5; D might be TRBD1 (6 bases). V was pared by 1 base and J by 0 bases, with 9 bases between. The CDR3 runs to 15 residues. CDR3 nucleotide sequence: TGTGCCAGCAGTTTAGGGACAGAGTACCAAGAGACCCAGTACTTC. Residues: CASSLGTEYQETQYF.

This clonotype has only a few counts. V gene TRBV20-1 combines with J gene TRBJ2-1; TRBD2 is a possible D gene (6 bases). Germline V gene lookup returns CDR1 DFQATT and CDR2 SNEGSKA (reference sequence). The V end was cut by 5 bases, the J end by 4 bases, with 21 bases between. The CDR3 is made up of 16 amino acids. CDR3 protein: CSAFLPPGDLYNEQFF. CDR3 DNA sequence: TGCAGTGCTTTTCTCCCTCCGGGGGACCTATACAATGAGCAGTTCTTC.

This clonotype was observed a few times. This chain uses TRBV9 with TRBJ1-2; 8 bases align to TRBD1. Germline-derived CDR1 and CDR2 are SGDLS and YYNGEE. Trimming took 0 bases from V and 8 from J; bases not matched to a gene: 6. This CDR3 comprises 14 residues. CDR3: CASSVGPQGEGYTF. The CDR3, as DNA: TGTGCCAGCAGCGTAGGCCCACAGGGGGAGGGCTACACCTTC.

The chain employs TRBV7-2 and TRBJ2-7; D is unresolved. CDR3 length: 14 amino acids. V was trimmed by 2 bases and J by 2 bases, leaving 10 bases between them. The V gene's germline CDR1 is SGHTA and CDR2 FQGNSA. As DNA, the CDR3 is TGTGCCAGCAGCTTATTTGACGGAACCTACGAGCAGTACGTC. Its translation is CASSLFDGTYEQYV.

The rearrangement links TRBV20-1 to TRBJ2-1; D not resolved. Trimming stripped 4 bases from V and 5 bases from J, with 12 bases between. From germline, CDR1 is DFQATT and CDR2 SNEGSKA (reference sequence). The CDR3 runs 13 residues. The chain's CDR3 is CSAMEFRDNEQFF. The CDR3 DNA reads as TGCAGTGCTATGGAGTTTAGGGACAATGAGCAGTTCTTC.

This clonotype was observed a handful of times. The rearrangement links TRBV6-2 or TRBV6-3 to TRBJ1-6; perhaps TRBD1 as D (6 bases). Trimming removed 4 bases at V and 7 bases at J, with 14 bases between. In germline, CDR1 is MNHEY, CDR2 SVGEGT. The CDR3 runs to 15 residues. For the CDR3, the DNA is TGTGCCAGCAGTTTATCCGGGACATGGAATTCACCCCTCCACTTT. This gives the protein CASSLSGTWNSPLHF.

This clonotype was detected a few times. This chain joins TRBV10-3 and TRBJ1-3; no reliable D call. The germline gives CDR1 ENHRY, CDR2 SYGVKD. This CDR3 contains 13 residues. V dropped 4 bases and J dropped 1 base, with 5 bases sitting between them. The CDR3 loop reads CAISAGSGNTIYF. As DNA, the CDR3 is TGTGCCATCAGTGCAGGTTCTGGAAACACCATATATTTT.